Each of the 2 T cell receptor beta chains below was sequenced from the same sample in a study of blood T cell repertoires in COVID-19. Repertoires were generated with immunoSEQ multiplex PCR, while TCRdb's copy carries only in-frame clones and drops some. The sample has around 280,000 clones, around 89% seen once. What was sequenced was PBMCs or T cells enriched from blood (not recorded which). The source of these receptors is a woman aged 18-30 years with acute COVID-19.

The chain is built from TRBV29-1 and TRBJ2-1; 9 bases align to TRBD1. Germline CDR1 and CDR2: SQVTM and ANQGSEA. J lost 2 bases, V lost 4 bases, and 9 bases had no gene match. This CDR3 has 16 residues. CDR3 in amino acids: CSVVQGAVGPYNEQFF. In DNA form, the CDR3 reads TGCAGCGTTGTACAGGGGGCGGTCGGACCCTACAATGAGCAGTTCTTC.

This chain joins TRBV27 and TRBJ2-7; D is possibly TRBD1 (5 bases). The CDR3 covers 14 residues. V lost 2 bases and J lost 3, with 11 bases in between. The germline CDR1 and CDR2 sequences are MNHEY and SMNVEV (reference sequence). The DNA for the CDR3 is TGTGCCAGCAGTTTAGGAGACAGCCTCTACGAGCAGTACTTC. This gives the protein CASSLGDSLYEQYF.